A few counts support the clone carrying this TCR beta chain. The entry originates in a study of beta chain features in type 1 diabetes. Only one heparinised blood draw was taken per donor, and its volume averaged approximately 0.11 L. Isolation of CD4+ naive, central memory, regulatory and stem cell-like memory cells was achieved by sorting via CD45RO/CCR7/CD25/CD127/CD95/CD27. The junction had 7 bases not matched to a gene; V was cut back by 4 bases and J by 4 bases. The CDR3 is made up of 14 amino acids. Germline V gene data show CDR1 as GTSNPN and CDR2 as SVGIG (reference sequence). The sequenced template was cDNA made from the entire isolated RNA. The data were produced by immunoSEQ multiplex PCR, yet TCRdb's version contains in-frame clones alone and is incomplete. The sample consists of hundreds of thousands of clones, around 13% of them appearing once.

The chain combines TRBV30 with TRBJ2-3; 8 nucleotides match TRBD1. The sequencing input was central memory CD4+ T cells from blood. This clonotype was sampled from a man aged 25 to 45 in good health. DNA for the CDR3: TGTGCCTGGACTTTTGTGACAGGGGCAGATACGCAGTATTTT. As protein: CAWTFVTGADTQYF.